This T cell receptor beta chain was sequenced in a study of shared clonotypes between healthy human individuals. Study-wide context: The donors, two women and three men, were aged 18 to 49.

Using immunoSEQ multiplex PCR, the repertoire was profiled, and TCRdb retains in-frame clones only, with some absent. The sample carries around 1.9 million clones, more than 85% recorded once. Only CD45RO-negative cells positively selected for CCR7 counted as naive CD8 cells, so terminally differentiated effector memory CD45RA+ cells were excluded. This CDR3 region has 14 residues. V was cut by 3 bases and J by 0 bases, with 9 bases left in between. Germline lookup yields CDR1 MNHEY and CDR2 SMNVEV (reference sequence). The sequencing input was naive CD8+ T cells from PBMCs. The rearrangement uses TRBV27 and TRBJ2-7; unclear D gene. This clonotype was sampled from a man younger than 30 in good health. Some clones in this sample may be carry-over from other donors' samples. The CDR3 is CASSFNDASYEQYF. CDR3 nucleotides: TGTGCCAGCAGTTTTAACGACGCCTCCTACGAGCAGTACTTC.